This TCR beta chain comes out of a study of T cell changes during pregnancy in multiple sclerosis. Using immunoSEQ multiplex PCR, the repertoire was profiled, and TCRdb retains in-frame clones only, with some absent. The sample lists 45,000 or so clones; around 92% were seen once. The TCR sequence derives from a female donor with multiple sclerosis, enrolled in a pregnancy study. Specimen: CD8+ T cells from peripheral blood mononuclear cells, collected after pregnancy.

CDR3 sequence: CASSQESTGVFWGDTQYF. CDR3 DNA sequence: TGTGCCAGCAGCCAAGAATCGACAGGGGTCTTTTGGGGAGATACGCAGTATTTT. The chain has TRBV14 and TRBJ2-3, with TRBD1 identical over 8 bases. The V gene's germline CDR1 is SGHDN and CDR2 FVKESK. The CDR3 runs to 18 residues. Trimming at V came to 0 bases and at J to 5 bases, leaving 13 bases not matched to a gene.